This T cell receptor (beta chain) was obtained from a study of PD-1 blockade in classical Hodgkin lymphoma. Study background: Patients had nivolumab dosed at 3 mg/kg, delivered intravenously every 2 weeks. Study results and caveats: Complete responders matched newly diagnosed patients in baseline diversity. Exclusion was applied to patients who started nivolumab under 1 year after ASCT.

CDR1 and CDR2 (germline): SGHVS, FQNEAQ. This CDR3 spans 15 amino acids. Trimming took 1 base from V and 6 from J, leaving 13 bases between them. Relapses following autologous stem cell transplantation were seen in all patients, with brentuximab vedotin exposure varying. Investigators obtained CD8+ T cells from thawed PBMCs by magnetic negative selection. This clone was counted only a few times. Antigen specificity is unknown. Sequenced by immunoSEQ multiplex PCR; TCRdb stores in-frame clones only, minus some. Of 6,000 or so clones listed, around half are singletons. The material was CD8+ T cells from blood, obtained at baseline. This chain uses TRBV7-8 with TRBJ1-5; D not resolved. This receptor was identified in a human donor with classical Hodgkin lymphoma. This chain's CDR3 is CASSLGQSFRQPQHF. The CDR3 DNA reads TGTGCCAGCAGCTTAGGGCAGAGCTTCCGTCAGCCCCAGCATTTT.